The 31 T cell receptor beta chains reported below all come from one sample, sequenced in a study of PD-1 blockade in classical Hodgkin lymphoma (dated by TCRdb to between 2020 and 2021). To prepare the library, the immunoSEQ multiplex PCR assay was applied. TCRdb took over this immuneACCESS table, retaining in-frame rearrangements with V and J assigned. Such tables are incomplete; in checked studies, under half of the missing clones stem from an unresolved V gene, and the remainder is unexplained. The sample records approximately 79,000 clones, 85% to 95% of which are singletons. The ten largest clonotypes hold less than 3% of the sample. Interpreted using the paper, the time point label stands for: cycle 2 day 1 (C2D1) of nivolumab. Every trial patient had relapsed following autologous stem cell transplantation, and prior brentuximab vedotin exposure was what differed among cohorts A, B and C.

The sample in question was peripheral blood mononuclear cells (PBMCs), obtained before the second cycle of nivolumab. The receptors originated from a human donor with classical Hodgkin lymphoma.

The CDR3 is CASSQESRDRVLNTEAFF. The CDR3 DNA is TGTGCCAGCAGCCAAGAAAGTCGGGACAGGGTCTTGAACACTGAAGCTTTCTTT. The rearrangement joins TRBV14 to TRBJ1-1; TRBD1 matches 9 bases. Germline V gene data show CDR1 as SGHDN and CDR2 as FVKESK. Losses at the gene ends were 0 bases for V and 0 bases for J; bases not matched to a gene: 8. This CDR3 region has 18 residues.

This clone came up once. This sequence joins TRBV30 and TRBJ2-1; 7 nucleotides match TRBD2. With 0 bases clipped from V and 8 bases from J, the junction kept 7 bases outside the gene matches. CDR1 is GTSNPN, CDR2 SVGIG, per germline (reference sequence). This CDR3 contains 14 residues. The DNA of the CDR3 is TGTGCCTGGAGTGTCTTGGCGGGAGCAGATGAGCAGTTCTTC. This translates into CAWSVLAGADEQFF.

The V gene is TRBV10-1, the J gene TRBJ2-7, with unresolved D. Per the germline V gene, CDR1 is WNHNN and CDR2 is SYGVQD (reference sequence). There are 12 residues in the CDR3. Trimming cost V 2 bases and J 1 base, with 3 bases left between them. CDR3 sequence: CASSETSYEQYF. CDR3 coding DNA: TGCGCCAGCAGTGAGACTTCCTACGAGCAGTACTTC.

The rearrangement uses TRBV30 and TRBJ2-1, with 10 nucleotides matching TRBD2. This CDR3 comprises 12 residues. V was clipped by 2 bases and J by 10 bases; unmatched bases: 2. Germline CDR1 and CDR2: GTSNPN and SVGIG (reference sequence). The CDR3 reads CAWSLAGVEQFF. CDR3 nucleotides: TGTGCCTGGAGTCTAGCGGGAGTCGAGCAGTTCTTC.

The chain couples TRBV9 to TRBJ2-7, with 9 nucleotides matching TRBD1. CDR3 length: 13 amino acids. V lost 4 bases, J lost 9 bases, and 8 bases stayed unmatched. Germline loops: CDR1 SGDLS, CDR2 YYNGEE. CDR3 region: CASSQGTGLGQYF. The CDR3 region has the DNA TGTGCCAGCAGCCAAGGGACAGGGTTGGGGCAGTACTTC.

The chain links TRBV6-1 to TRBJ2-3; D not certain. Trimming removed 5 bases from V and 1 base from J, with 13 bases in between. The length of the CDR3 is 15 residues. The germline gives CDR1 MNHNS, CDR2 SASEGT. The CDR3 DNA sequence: TGTGCCAGCAGTTTCGAACTACGGGGCACAGATACGCAGTATTTT. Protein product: CASSFELRGTDTQYF.

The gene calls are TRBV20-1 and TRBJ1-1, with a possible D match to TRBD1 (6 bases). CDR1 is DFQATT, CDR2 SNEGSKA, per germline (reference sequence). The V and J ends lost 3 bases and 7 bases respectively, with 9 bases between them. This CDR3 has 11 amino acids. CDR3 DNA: TGCAGTGCTAGGAGGACAGTTGAAGCTTTCTTT. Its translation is CSARRTVEAFF.

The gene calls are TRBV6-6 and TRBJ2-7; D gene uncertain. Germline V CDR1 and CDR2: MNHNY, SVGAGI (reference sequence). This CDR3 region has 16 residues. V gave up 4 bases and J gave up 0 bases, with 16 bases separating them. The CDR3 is CASSFGRSMSSYEQYF. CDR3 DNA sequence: TGTGCCAGCAGTTTCGGCCGCTCGATGAGCTCCTACGAGCAGTACTTC.

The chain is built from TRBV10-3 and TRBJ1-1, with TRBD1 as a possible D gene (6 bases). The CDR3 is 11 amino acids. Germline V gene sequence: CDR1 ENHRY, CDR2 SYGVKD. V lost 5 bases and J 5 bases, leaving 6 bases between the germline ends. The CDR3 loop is CAISTGTEAFF. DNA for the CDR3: TGTGCCATCAGTACAGGGACTGAAGCTTTCTTT.

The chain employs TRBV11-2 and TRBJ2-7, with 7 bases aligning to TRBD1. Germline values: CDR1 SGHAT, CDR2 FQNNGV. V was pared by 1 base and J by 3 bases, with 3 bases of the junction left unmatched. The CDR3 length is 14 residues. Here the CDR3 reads CASSLVNRGYEQYF. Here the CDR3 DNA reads TGTGCCAGCAGCTTAGTCAACAGGGGCTACGAGCAGTACTTC.

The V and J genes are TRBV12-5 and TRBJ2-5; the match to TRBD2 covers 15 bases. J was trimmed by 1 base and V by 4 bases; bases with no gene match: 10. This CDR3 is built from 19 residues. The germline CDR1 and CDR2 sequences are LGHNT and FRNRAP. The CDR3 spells CASGWKGLAGGGVQETQYF. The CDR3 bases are TGTGCTAGTGGTTGGAAGGGACTAGCGGGAGGTGGGGTCCAAGAGACCCAGTACTTC.

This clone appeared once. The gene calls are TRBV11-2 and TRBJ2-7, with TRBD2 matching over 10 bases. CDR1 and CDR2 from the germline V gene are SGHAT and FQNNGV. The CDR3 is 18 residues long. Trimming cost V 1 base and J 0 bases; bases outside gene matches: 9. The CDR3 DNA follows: TGTGCCAGCAGCTTAGGAAGGCTACTAGCGGGACTCTCCTACGAGCAGTACTTC. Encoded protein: CASSLGRLLAGLSYEQYF.

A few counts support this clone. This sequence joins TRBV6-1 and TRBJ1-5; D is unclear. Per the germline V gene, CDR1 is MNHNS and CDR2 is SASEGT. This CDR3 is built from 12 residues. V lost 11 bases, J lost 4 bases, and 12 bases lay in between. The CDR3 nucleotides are TGTGCCGGGAGGGCGGGGAATCAGCCCCAGCATTTT. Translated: CAGRAGNQPQHF.

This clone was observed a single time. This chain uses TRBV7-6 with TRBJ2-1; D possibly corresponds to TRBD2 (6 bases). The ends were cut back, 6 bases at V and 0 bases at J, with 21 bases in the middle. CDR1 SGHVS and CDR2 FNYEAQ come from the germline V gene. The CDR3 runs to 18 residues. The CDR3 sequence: CASSFRRGTAVSYNEQFF. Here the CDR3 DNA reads TGTGCCAGCAGTTTTCGTCGGGGGACTGCCGTCTCCTACAATGAGCAGTTCTTC.

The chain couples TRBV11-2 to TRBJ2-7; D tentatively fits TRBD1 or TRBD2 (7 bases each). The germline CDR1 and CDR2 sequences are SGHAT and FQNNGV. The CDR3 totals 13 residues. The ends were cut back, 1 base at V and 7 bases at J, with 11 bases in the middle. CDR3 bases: TGTGCCAGCAGCTTAGGGCAGGGGGGGGAGCAGTACTTC. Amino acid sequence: CASSLGQGGEQYF.

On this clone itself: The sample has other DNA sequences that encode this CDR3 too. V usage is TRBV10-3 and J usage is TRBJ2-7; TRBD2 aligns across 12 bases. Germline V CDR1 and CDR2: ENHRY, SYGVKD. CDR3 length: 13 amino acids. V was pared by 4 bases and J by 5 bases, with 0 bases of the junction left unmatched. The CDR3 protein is CAISGLAGDEQYF. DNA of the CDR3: TGTGCCATCAGTGGACTAGCGGGAGACGAGCAGTACTTC.

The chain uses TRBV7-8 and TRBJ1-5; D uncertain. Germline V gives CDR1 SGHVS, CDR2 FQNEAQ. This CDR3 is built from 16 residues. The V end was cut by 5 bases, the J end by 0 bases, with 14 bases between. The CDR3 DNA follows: TGTGCCAGCAGCACCCACCCCCCTTATAGCAATCAGCCCCAGCATTTT. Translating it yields CASSTHPPYSNQPQHF.

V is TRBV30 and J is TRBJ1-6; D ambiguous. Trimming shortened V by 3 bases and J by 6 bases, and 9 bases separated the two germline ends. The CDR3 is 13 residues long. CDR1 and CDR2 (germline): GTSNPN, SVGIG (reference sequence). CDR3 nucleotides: TGTGCCTGGAGCTTTGAAGTTAATTCACCCCTCCACTTT. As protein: CAWSFEVNSPLHF.

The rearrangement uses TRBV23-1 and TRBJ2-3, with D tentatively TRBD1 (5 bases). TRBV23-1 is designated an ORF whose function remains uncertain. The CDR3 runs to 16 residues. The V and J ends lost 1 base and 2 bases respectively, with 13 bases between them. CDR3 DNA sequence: TGCGCCAGCAGTCAATTCGGGCAGGGCTACACAGATACGCAGTATTTT. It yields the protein CASSQFGQGYTDTQYF.

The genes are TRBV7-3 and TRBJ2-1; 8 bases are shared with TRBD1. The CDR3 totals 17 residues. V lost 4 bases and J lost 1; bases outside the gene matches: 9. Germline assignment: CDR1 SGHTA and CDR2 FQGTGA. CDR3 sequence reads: CASSSWTGQRSYNEQFF. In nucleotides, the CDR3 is TGTGCCAGCAGCTCGTGGACAGGGCAAAGGTCCTACAATGAGCAGTTCTTC.

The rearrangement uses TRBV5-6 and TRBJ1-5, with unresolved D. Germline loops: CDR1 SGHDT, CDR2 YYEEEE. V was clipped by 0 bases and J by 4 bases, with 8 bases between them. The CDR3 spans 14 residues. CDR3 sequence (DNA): TGTGCCAGCAGCTTGGCGGACGGAAATCAGCCCCAGCATTTT. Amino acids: CASSLADGNQPQHF.

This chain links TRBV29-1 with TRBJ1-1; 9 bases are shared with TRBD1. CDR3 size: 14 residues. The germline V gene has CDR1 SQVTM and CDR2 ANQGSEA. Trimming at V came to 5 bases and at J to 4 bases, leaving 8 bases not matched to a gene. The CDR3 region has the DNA TGCAGCGTTTTTCGGACAGGGGTTCGCACTGAAGCTTTCTTT. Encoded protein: CSVFRTGVRTEAFF. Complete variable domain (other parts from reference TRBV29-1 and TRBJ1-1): SAVISQKPSRDICQRGTSLTIQCQVDSQVTMMFWYRQQPGQSLTLIATANQGSEATYESGFVIDKFPISRPNLTFSTLTVSNMSPEDSSIYLCSVFRTGVRTEAFFGQGTRLTVV.

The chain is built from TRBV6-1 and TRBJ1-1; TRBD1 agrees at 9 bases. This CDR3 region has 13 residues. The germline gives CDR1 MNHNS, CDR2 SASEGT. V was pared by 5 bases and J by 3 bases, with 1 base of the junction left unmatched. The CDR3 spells CASSRTGDTEAFF. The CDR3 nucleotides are TGTGCCAGCAGTAGGACAGGGGACACTGAAGCTTTCTTT.

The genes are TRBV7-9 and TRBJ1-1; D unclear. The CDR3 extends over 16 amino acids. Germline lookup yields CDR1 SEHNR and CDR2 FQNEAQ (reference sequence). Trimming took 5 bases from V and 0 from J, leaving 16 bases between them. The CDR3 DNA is TGTGCCAGCAGCCCCCCGCCCAAGTATATGAACACTGAAGCTTTCTTT. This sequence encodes CASSPPPKYMNTEAFF.

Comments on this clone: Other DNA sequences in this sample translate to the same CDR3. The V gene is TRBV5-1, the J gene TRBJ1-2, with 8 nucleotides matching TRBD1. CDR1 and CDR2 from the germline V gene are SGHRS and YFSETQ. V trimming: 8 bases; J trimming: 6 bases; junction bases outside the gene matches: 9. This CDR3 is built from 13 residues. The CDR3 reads CASSLGQGDGYTF. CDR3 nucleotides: TGCGCCAGTAGCCTTGGACAGGGTGATGGCTACACCTTC.

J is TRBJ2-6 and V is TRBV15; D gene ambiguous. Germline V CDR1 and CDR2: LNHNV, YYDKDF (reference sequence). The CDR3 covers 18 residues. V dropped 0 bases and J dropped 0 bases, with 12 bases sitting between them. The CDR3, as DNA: TGTGCCACCAGCAGAGAAAGACTTCCCATCTCTGGGGCCAACGTCCTGACTTTC. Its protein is CATSRERLPISGANVLTF.

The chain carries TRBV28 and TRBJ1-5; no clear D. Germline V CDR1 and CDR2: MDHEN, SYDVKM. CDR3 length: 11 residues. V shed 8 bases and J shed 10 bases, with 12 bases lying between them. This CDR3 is CASGPGIPQHF. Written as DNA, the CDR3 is TGTGCCAGCGGCCCGGGAATTCCCCAGCATTTT.

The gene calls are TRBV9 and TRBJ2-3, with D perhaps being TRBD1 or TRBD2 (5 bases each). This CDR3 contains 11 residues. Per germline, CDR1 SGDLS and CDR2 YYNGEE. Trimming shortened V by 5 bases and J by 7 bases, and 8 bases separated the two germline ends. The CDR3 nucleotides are TGTGCCAGCAGGGGGGTGAATACGCAGTATTTT. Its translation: CASRGVNTQYF.

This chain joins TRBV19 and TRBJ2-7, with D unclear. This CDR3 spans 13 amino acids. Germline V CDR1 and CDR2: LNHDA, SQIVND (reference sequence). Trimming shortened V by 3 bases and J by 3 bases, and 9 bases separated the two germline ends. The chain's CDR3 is CASSIALLYEQYF. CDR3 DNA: TGTGCCAGTAGTATCGCACTACTCTACGAGCAGTACTTC.

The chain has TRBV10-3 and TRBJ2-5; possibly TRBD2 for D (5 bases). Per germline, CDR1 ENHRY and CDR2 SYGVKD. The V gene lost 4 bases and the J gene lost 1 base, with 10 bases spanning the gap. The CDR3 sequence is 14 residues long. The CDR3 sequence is CAISGSSAQETQYF. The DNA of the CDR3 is TGTGCCATCAGTGGGAGTAGCGCCCAAGAGACCCAGTACTTC.

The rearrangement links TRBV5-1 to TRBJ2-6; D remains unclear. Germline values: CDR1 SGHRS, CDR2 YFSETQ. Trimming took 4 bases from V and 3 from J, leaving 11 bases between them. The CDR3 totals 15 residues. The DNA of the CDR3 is TGCGCCAGCAGCGATTATACCGGTGGGGCCAACGTCCTGACTTTC. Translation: CASSDYTGGANVLTF.